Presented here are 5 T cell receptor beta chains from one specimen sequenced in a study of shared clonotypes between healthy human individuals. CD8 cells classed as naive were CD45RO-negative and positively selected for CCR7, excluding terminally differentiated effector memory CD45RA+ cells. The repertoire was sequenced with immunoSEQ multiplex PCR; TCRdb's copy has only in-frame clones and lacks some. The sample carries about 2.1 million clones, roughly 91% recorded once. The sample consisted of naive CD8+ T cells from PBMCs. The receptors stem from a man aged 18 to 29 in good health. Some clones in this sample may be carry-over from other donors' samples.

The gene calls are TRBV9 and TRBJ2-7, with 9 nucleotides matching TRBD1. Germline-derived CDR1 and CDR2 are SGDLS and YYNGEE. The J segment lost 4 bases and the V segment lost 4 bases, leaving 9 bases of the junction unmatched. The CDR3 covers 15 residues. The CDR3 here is CASSPAGTGIYEQYF. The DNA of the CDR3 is TGTGCCAGCAGCCCCGCCGGGACAGGGATTTACGAGCAGTACTTC.

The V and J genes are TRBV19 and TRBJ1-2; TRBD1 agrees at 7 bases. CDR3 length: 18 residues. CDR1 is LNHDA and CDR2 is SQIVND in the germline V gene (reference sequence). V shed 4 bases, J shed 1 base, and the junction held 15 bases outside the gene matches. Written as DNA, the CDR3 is TGTGCCAGTAGTACCCCGCTCGGGACAGCTAGCCTTAACTATGGCTACACCTTC. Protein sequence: CASSTPLGTASLNYGYTF. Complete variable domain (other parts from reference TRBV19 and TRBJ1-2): DGGITQSPKYLFRKEGQNVTLSCEQNLNHDAMYWYRQDPGQGLRLIYYSQIVNDFQKGDIAEGYSVSREKKESFPLTVTSAQKNPTAFYLCASSTPLGTASLNYGYTFGSGTRLTVV.

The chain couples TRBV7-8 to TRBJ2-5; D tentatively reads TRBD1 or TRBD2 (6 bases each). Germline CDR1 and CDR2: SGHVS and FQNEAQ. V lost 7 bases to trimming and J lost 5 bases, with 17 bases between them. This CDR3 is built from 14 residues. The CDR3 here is CASTLRGVMETQYF. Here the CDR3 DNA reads TGTGCCAGCACCCTAAGGGGGGTAATGGAGACCCAGTACTTC.

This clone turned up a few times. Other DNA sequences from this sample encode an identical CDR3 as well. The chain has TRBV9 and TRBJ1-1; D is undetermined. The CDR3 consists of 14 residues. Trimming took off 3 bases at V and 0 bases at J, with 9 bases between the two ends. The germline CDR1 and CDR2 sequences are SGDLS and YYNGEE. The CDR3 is CASSAGRLNTEAFF. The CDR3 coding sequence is TGTGCCAGCAGCGCCGGGCGTCTGAACACTGAAGCTTTCTTT.

The CDR3 DNA follows: TGTGCCAGCAGCCACCGAAACAGGGAGATTCCACCCGGGGAGCTGTTTTTT. The encoded protein is CASSHRNREIPPGELFF. The rearrangement links TRBV9 to TRBJ2-2, with a weak D call TRBD1 (6 bases). CDR3 length: 17 residues. V lost 4 bases and J lost 6, with 22 bases in between. CDR1 and CDR2 (germline): SGDLS, YYNGEE.